This section outlines one TCR beta chain sequence together with its context. What it binds is not known. This record comes from a study of response to subunit inactivated influenza vaccine. TCRdb called the RT-PCR reads again in MiXCR, with one record for every CDR3 protein. The top ten hold about 40% of the sample, which has under 200,000 distinct CDR3 sequences, around 10% seen once. Whole-study findings and limits: Authors suggested each seasonal influenza vaccination recruits few new T cells.

The TCR was taken from a man in his fifties or sixties who received an inactivated influenza vaccine. Sequencing used CD8+ T cells sorted from PBMCs, obtained 23 to 25 months after vaccination.

CDR3 in DNA: TGTGCCAGCAGTTTCGGCGGGGGGGGCGGCGGGAGAGGGTCAGATACGCAGTATTTT. Residues: CASSFGGGGGGRGSDTQYF. The chain carries TRBV28 and TRBJ2-3, with 9 bases fitting TRBD2. Germline V lookup: CDR1 MDHEN, CDR2 SYDVKM. This CDR3 is built from 19 residues. The ends lost 3 bases at V and 4 bases at J; junction bases unmatched: 17.